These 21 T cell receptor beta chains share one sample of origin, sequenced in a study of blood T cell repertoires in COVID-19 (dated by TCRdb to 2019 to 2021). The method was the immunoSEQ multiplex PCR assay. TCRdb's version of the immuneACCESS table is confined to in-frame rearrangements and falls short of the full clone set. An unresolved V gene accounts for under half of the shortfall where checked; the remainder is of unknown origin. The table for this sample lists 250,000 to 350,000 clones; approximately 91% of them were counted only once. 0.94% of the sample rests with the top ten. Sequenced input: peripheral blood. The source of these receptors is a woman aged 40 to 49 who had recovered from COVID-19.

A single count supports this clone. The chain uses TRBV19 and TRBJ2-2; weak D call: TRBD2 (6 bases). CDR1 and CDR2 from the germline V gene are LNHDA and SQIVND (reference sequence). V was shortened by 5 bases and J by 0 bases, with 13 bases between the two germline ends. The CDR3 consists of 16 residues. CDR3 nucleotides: TGTGCCAGTAGTGGGGCGGGAAGCACGAACACCGGGGAGCTGTTTTTT. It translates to CASSGAGSTNTGELFF.

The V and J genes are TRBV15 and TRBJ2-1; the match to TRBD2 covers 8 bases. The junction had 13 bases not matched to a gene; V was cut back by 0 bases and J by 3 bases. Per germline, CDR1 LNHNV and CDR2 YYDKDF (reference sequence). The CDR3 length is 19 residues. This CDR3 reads CATSRDPDPSGSFYNEQFF. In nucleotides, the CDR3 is TGTGCCACCAGCAGAGATCCCGACCCCAGCGGGAGTTTCTACAATGAGCAGTTCTTC.

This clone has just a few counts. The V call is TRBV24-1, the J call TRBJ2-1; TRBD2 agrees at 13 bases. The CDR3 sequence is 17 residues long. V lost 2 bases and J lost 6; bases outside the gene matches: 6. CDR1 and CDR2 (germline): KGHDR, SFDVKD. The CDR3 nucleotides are TGTGCCACCAGTGATTCGGGACTAGCGGGATCCATCAATGAGCAGTTCTTC. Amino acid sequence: CATSDSGLAGSINEQFF.

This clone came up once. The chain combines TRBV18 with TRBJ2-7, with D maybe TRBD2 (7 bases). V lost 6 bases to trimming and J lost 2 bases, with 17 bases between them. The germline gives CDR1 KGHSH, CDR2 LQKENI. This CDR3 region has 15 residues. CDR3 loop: CASSPGRGDAYEQYF. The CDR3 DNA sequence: TGTGCCAGCTCGCCAGGGAGGGGGGACGCCTACGAGCAGTACTTC.

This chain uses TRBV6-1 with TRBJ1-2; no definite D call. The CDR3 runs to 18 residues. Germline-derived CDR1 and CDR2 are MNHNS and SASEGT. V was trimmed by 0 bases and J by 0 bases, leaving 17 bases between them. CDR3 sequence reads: CASSEAGIGRKANYGYTF. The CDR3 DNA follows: TGTGCCAGCAGTGAAGCCGGGATCGGACGGAAAGCTAACTATGGCTACACCTTC.

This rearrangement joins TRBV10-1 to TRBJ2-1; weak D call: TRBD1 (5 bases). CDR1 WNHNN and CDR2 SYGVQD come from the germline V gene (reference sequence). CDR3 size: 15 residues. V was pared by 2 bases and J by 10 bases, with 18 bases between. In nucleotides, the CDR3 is TGCGCCAGCAGTGAGGCCACGACAGAGGCGATGGAGCAGTTCTTC. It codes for CASSEATTEAMEQFF.

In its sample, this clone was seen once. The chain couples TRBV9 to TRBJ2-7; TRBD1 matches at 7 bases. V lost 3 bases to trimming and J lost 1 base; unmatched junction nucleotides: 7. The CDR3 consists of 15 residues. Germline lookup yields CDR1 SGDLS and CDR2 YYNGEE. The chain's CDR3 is CASSADPTGSYEQYF. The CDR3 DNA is TGTGCCAGCAGCGCGGACCCGACAGGGTCCTACGAGCAGTACTTC.

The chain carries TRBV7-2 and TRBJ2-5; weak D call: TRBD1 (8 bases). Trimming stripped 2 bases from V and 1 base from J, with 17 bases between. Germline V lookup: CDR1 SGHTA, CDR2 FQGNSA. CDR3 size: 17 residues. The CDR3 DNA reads TGTGCCAGCAGCTTATTGTTGGGGGGGACAGGCCAAGAGACCCAGTACTTC. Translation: CASSLLLGGTGQETQYF.

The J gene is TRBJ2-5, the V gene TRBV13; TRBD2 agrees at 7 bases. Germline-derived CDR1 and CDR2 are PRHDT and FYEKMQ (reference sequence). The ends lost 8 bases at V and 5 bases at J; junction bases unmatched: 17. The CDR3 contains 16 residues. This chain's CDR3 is CASSPPAGAGRETQYF. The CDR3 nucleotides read TGTGCCAGCTCGCCCCCGGCGGGAGCCGGGAGGGAGACCCAGTACTTC.

CDR3 DNA sequence: TGTGCCAGCAGCCTAGGGGTTTACAATGAGCAGTTCTTC. Residues: CASSLGVYNEQFF. The rearrangement uses TRBV12-3 or TRBV12-4 and TRBJ2-1; TRBD1 might be the D (5 bases). The CDR3 is 13 residues long. V was pared by 6 bases and J by 4 bases, with 10 bases between.

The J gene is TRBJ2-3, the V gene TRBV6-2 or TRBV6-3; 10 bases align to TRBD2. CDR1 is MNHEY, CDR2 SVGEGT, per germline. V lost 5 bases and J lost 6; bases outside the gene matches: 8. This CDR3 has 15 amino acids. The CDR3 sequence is CASSAGLAAWDTQYF. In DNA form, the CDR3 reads TGTGCCAGCAGTGCTGGACTAGCGGCCTGGGATACGCAGTATTTT.

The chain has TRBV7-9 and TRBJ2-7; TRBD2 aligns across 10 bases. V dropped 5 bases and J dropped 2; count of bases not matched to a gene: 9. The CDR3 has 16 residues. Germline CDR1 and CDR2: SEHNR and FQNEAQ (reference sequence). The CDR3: CASSQYIGLAAYEQYF. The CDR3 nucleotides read TGTGCCAGCAGCCAATATATCGGACTAGCGGCCTACGAGCAGTACTTC.

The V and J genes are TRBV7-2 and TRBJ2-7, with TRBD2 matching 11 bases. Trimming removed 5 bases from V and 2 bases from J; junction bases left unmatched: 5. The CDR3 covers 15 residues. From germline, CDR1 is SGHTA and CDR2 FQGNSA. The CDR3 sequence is CASSLGTSGTYEQYF. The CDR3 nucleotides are TGTGCCAGCAGCCTCGGGACTAGCGGTACCTACGAGCAGTACTTC.

The CDR3 DNA sequence: TGTGCCAGCAGCTTAGGCAGGTACAATGAGCAGTTCTTC. It yields the protein CASSLGRYNEQFF. This chain uses TRBV11-3 with TRBJ2-1; D remains unclear. Trimming took off 1 base at V and 4 bases at J, with 5 bases between the two ends. Germline V gene lookup returns CDR1 SGHNT and CDR2 YENEEA. The CDR3 consists of 13 residues.

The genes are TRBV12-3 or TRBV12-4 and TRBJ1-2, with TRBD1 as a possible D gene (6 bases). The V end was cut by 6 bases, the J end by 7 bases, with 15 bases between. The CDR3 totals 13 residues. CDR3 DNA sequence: TGTGCCAGCAGATCCCCAACCAGGGGTGGCTACACCTTC. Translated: CASRSPTRGGYTF.

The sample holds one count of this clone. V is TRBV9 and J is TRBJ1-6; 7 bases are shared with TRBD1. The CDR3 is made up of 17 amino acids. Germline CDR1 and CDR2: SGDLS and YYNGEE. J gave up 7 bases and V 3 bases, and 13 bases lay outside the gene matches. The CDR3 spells CASSDAPGTDRNSPLHF. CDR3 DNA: TGTGCCAGCAGCGACGCCCCAGGGACAGACAGAAATTCACCCCTCCACTTT.

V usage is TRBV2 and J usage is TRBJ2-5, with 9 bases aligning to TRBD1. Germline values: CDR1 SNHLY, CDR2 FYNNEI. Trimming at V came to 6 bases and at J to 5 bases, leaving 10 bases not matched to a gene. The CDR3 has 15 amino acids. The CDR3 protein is CASSDRDRDLETQYF. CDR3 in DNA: TGTGCCAGCAGCGACCGGGACAGGGACTTGGAGACCCAGTACTTC.

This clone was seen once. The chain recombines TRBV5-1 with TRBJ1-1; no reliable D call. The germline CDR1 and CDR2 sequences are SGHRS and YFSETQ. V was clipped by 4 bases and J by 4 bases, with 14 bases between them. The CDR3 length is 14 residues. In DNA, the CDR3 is TGCGCCAGCAGCGTCGGGGATCCGGGCACTGAAGCTTTCTTT. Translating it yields CASSVGDPGTEAFF.

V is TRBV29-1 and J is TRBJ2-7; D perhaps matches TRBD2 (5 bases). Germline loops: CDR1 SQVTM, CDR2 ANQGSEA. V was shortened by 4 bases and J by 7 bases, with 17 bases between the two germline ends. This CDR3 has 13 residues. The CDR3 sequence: CSVGRSPPSEQYF. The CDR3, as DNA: TGCAGCGTTGGGAGGTCCCCCCCTAGTGAGCAGTACTTC.

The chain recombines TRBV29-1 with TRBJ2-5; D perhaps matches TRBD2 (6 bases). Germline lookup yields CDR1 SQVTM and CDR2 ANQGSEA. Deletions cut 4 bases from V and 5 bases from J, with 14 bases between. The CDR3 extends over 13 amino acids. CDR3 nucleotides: TGCAGCGTTGGCTCTGCGGGGCTGGAGACCCAGTACTTC. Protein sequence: CSVGSAGLETQYF.

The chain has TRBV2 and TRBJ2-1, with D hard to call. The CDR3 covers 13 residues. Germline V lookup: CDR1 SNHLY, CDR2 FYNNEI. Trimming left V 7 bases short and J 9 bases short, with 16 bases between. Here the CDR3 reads CASTASSAGEQFF. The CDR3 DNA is TGTGCCAGCACCGCGTCAAGTGCCGGTGAGCAGTTCTTC.